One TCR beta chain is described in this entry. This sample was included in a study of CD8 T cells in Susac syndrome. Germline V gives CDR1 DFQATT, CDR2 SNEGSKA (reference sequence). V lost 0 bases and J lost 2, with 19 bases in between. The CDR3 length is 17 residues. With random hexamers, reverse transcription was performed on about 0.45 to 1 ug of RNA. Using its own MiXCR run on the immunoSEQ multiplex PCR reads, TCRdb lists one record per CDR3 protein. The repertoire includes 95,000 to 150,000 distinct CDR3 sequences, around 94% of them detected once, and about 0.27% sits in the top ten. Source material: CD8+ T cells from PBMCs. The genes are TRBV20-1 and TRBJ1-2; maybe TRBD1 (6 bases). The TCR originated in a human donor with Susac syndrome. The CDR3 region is CSARDFQSGQPNYGYTF. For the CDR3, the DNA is TGCAGTGCTAGAGATTTTCAAAGTGGACAGCCGAACTATGGCTACACCTTC.